This TCR beta chain was recorded in a study of vaccination effects on CD4 cells after COVID-19. This table comes from immunoSEQ multiplex PCR, and its TCRdb copy is limited to in-frame clones, with some not included. The table records roughly 70,000 clones, approximately 76% of them present only once. Comment on this clone: Antigen: not known.

The trim removed 4 bases at V and 2 bases at J, leaving 8 bases unmatched. The length of the CDR3 is 15 residues. CDR1 is SGHRS and CDR2 is YFSETQ in the germline V gene. Antigen-specific CD4+ T cell clonotypes were called by their expansion after viral peptide-pool culture in ViraFEST. The culture ran for approximately 10 days, and then CD4+ T cells were isolated. BNT162b2 vaccine or mRNA-1273 vaccine was given to participants in two doses. The source was CD4+ T cells from PBMCs cultured with HCoV-OC43 spike peptides, collected after COVID-19 vaccination. The subset denotes: HCoV-OC43 spike overlapping peptide pool stimulation. The TCR originated in a human donor who received a COVID-19 vaccine. This chain connects TRBV5-1 to TRBJ1-1, with TRBD1 matching 7 bases. CDR3 amino acids: CASSEPGQINTEAFF. The CDR3 DNA is TGCGCCAGCAGCGAGCCGGGACAGATAAACACTGAAGCTTTCTTT.